These 14 T cell receptor beta chains originate from one sample sequenced in a study of blood T cell repertoires in COVID-19. Measured with immunoSEQ multiplex PCR; TCRdb has only the in-frame clones, and not every one. The data contain approximately 230,000 clones, approximately 81% of them seen just once; the ten biggest clones take up just under 20%. Sequenced input: peripheral blood. Receptors were obtained from a man aged 25 to 40 with active or convalescent COVID-19.

This clone was seen a few times. This chain uses TRBV18 with TRBJ1-4, with TRBD1 matching 8 bases. V shed 6 bases, J shed 4 bases, and the junction held 7 bases outside the gene matches. The CDR3 is made up of 15 amino acids. Germline CDR1 KGHSH, CDR2 LQKENI. CDR3 residues: CASSPGQGSNEKLFF. CDR3 DNA sequence: TGTGCCAGCTCTCCCGGACAGGGAAGTAATGAAAAACTGTTTTTT.

This chain links TRBV9 with TRBJ2-5; 10 positions agree with TRBD1. The CDR3 has 16 amino acids. Trimming cost V 0 bases and J 4 bases; bases outside gene matches: 6. CDR1 is SGDLS, CDR2 YYNGEE, per germline. CDR3 coding DNA: TGTGCCAGCAGCGTAGGACAGGGGGCAGGTTCAGAGACCCAGTACTTC. It specifies CASSVGQGAGSETQYF.

The chain combines TRBV4-2 with TRBJ1-6, with no clear D. Germline V gene sequence: CDR1 LGHNA, CDR2 YNFKEQ. The CDR3 length is 17 residues. The V end was cut by 0 bases, the J end by 0 bases, with 9 bases between. The DNA for the CDR3 is TGTGCCAGCAGCCAAGATGTGGCTGCCTCCTATAATTCACCCCTCCACTTT. Translation gives CASSQDVAASYNSPLHF.

The J gene is TRBJ2-2, the V gene TRBV25-1; 8 positions agree with TRBD1. The germline gives CDR1 MGHDK, CDR2 SYGVNS. The CDR3 length is 14 residues. Trimming took 8 bases from V and 2 from J; bases not matched to a gene: 4. This CDR3 reads CASRTGYNTGELFF. The CDR3 region has the DNA TGTGCCAGCCGGACAGGGTATAACACCGGGGAGCTGTTTTTT.

This chain joins TRBV19 and TRBJ2-7, with D maybe TRBD1 (5 bases). V shed 5 bases and J shed 5 bases, with 7 bases lying between them. The CDR3 consists of 11 residues. Germline V gene data show CDR1 as LNHDA and CDR2 as SQIVND (reference sequence). The CDR3 loop is CASSAGNEQYF. Written as DNA, the CDR3 is TGTGCCAGTAGTGCAGGGAACGAGCAGTACTTC.

This chain connects TRBV7-2 to TRBJ2-7; 10 bases line up with TRBD2. The germline CDR1 and CDR2 sequences are SGHTA and FQGNSA. The junction had 4 bases not matched to a gene; V was cut back by 2 bases and J by 6 bases. The CDR3 has 14 amino acids. CDR3 nucleotides: TGTGCCAGCAGCTTACCTAGCGGGAGTCTCGAGCAGTACTTC. This translates into CASSLPSGSLEQYF.

CDR3 region: CAWSVRGGGELFF. CDR3 sequence (DNA): TGTGCCTGGAGTGTTCGAGGCGGCGGGGAGCTGTTTTTT. The gene calls are TRBV30 and TRBJ2-2, with D unresolved. The germline V and J ends were trimmed by 0 bases and 7 bases, with 9 bases remaining between them. Germline loops: CDR1 GTSNPN, CDR2 SVGIG (reference sequence). The CDR3 contains 13 residues.

The V gene is TRBV6-5, the J gene TRBJ2-7, with TRBD1 matching over 7 bases. The germline CDR1 and CDR2 sequences are MNHEY and SVGAGI. V lost 2 bases and J lost 2; bases outside the gene matches: 3. The CDR3 runs to 14 residues. CDR3 loop: CASSYGTVTYEQYF. The CDR3 region has the DNA TGTGCCAGCAGTTACGGGACAGTTACCTACGAGCAGTACTTC.

The chain carries TRBV4-1 and TRBJ1-1; TRBD1 is a possible D gene (5 bases). This CDR3 comprises 15 residues. Germline V CDR1 and CDR2: MGHRA, YSYEKL. Between the trimmed V and J ends, which lost 2 bases and 3 bases, there was a span of 13 bases. The CDR3 spells CASSQRTMTDTEAFF. Here the CDR3 DNA reads TGCGCCAGCAGCCAAAGGACAATGACGGACACTGAAGCTTTCTTT.

This chain uses TRBV5-8 with TRBJ2-3; D is perhaps TRBD2 (5 bases). The V gene lost 2 bases and the J gene lost 4 bases, with 17 bases spanning the gap. Germline lookup yields CDR1 SGHTS and CDR2 YDEGEE. This CDR3 is built from 16 residues. This CDR3 is CASSFSPGGGSDTQYF. The CDR3, as DNA: TGTGCCAGCAGCTTCTCCCCGGGCGGCGGGTCAGATACGCAGTATTTT. The full variable domain, its missing parts supplied by reference TRBV5-8 and TRBJ2-3, is EAGVTQSPTHLIKTRGQQATLRCSPISGHTSVYWYQQALGLGLQFLLWYDEGEERNRGNFPPRFSGRQFPNYSSELNVNALELEDSALYLCASSFSPGGGSDTQYFGPGTRLTVL.

V gene TRBV7-8 combines with J gene TRBJ2-7, with 10 positions matching TRBD1. Germline CDR1 reads SGHVS; CDR2 reads FQNEAQ. The CDR3 consists of 14 residues. J lost 2 bases, V lost 5 bases, and 3 bases had no gene match. The CDR3 sequence: CASSDGTGAYEQYF. The CDR3 DNA sequence: TGTGCCAGCAGCGACGGGACAGGGGCCTACGAGCAGTACTTC.

This rearrangement joins TRBV27 to TRBJ2-5; D might be TRBD2 (5 bases). The CDR3 loop spans 13 amino acids. Trimming took 5 bases from V and 4 from J, leaving 11 bases between them. The V gene's germline CDR1 is MNHEY and CDR2 SMNVEV (reference sequence). The CDR3 region is CASSRLTRETQYF. The CDR3 coding sequence is TGTGCCAGCAGTCGACTAACTAGAGAGACCCAGTACTTC.

This chain connects TRBV18 to TRBJ2-7; 7 bases line up with TRBD1. The CDR3 is 12 residues long. Germline-derived CDR1 and CDR2 are KGHSH and LQKENI. J was trimmed by 6 bases and V by 2 bases; bases with no gene match: 1. CDR3 nucleotides: TGTGCCAGCTCACCAGGACAGGTCGAGCAGTACTTC. It encodes CASSPGQVEQYF.

The gene calls are TRBV15 and TRBJ2-1; TRBD2 agrees at 7 bases. V trimming: 0 bases; J trimming: 3 bases; junction bases outside the gene matches: 11. The germline CDR1 and CDR2 sequences are LNHNV and YYDKDF (reference sequence). This CDR3 region has 18 residues. The CDR3 reads CATSRDSLAKGFYNEQFF. CDR3 nucleotide sequence: TGTGCCACCAGCAGAGATTCACTAGCGAAGGGGTTCTACAATGAGCAGTTCTTC.